One sample yielded the 2 T cell receptor beta chains listed below, sequenced in a study of T-cell reconstitution after alpha-beta-depleted transplantation in children. Preparation of the TCRbeta library used unique molecular identifiers. Using its own MiXCR run on the PCR reads, TCRdb lists one record per CDR3 protein. The table includes some 200,000 distinct CDR3 sequences, about 8.7% detected once. The sample here was PBMCs, mostly from graft donor cells, taken 360 days after TCRalphabeta/CD19-depleted stem cell transplant. These TCRs come from a male patient aged 2-15 years who had a stem cell transplant for acute myeloid leukemia, so the T cells may come from the graft donor.

This clonotype was detected ten times or more. The genes are TRBV20-1 and TRBJ2-1; 8 bases match TRBD2. The CDR3 is made up of 15 amino acids. With 0 bases clipped from V and 4 bases from J, the junction kept 5 bases outside the gene matches. CDR1 is DFQATT and CDR2 is SNEGSKA in the germline V gene (reference sequence). CDR3 sequence: CSAREAGREYNEQFF. CDR3 in DNA: TGCAGTGCTAGAGAGGCCGGGAGGGAATACAATGAGCAGTTCTTC.

This clonotype was recorded many times. The chain uses TRBV5-1 and TRBJ2-1, with 9 bases that match TRBD2. CDR3 length: 17 amino acids. Per the germline V gene, CDR1 is SGHRS and CDR2 is YFSETQ. With V trimmed by 4 bases and J by 5 bases, 13 bases remained unmatched. The CDR3 here is CASSNWGTGTSNNEQFF. Here the CDR3 DNA reads TGCGCCAGCAGCAATTGGGGGACCGGGACTAGCAACAATGAGCAGTTCTTC. The full variable domain, rest sourced from reference TRBV5-1 and TRBJ2-1, is KAGVTQTPRYLIKTRGQQVTLSCSPISGHRSVSWYQQTPGQGLQFLFEYFSETQRNKGNFPGRFSGRQFSNSRSEMNVSTLELGDSALYLCASSNWGTGTSNNEQFFGPGTRLTVL.